The clone carrying this T cell receptor beta chain was seen only a few times. What it binds is unknown. The library tagged individual cDNA molecules with unique molecular identifiers. Authors' analysis steps: Samples held a median of approximately 94,000 TCRs, range roughly 20,000–700,000. TCRdb re-called the RACE reads through MiXCR, storing one row per CDR3 protein. V and J calls and clone size were set by TCRdb, not the authors. This sample carries 70,000 to 95,000 distinct CDR3 sequences, 8.6% of them seen once, and the ten largest clones take about 1.5%. This sample was included in a study of human T cells and chemical hapten exposure. V was pared by 6 bases and J by 4 bases, with 10 bases between. This CDR3 has 12 residues. Germline CDR1 SGHTA, CDR2 FQGNSA. General observations from the study: Sensitizing to DPC left TCRs with a frequency above 1 in 1000 unaltered.

Time point given: healthy volunteer bleed at 6 weeks. Total RNA was isolated from whole blood that had not been fractionated. The sequencing input was whole blood. The origin of this receptor is a female donor in good health. Some clones in this sample may be carry-over from other donors' samples. The V and J genes are TRBV7-2 and TRBJ2-7; D unclear. The CDR3 is CASSYSEYEQYF. The CDR3 bases are TGTGCCAGCAGTTACTCCGAATACGAGCAGTACTTC.